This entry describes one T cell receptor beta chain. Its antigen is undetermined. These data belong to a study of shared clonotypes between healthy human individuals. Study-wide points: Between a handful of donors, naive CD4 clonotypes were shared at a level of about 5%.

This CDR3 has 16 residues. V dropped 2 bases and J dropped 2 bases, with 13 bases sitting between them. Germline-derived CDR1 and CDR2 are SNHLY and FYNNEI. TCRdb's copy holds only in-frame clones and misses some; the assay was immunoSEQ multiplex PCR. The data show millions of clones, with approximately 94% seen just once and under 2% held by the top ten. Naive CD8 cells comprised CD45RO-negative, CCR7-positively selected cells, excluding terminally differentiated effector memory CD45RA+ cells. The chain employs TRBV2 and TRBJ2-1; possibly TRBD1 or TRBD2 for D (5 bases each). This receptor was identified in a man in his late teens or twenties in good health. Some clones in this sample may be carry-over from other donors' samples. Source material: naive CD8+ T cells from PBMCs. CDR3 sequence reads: CASSERGWGTYNEQFF. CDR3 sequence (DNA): TGTGCCAGCAGTGAACGCGGGTGGGGGACCTACAATGAGCAGTTCTTC.